The present T cell receptor beta chain was sequenced within a study of blood T cell repertoires in COVID-19. Background on the study: Sites in the United States, Italy and Spain provided acute and convalescent COVID-19 samples.

Participant ages covered roughly 18 to 89 years across 24 US areas. Clinical history as reported by participants underpinned cohort assignment. Recovery among Cohort 3 donors was established by two negative PCRs, clearance, or symptom resolution. About this clone itself: Relative to the germline gene, one junction end is altered; a read error may explain this.

Sequenced by immunoSEQ multiplex PCR; TCRdb stores in-frame clones only, minus some. The table records about 250,000 clones, more than 75% of them present only once. CDR1 is SSHAT, CDR2 FNYEAQ, per germline (reference sequence). The CDR3 runs 16 residues. The clonotype comes from a man between 18 and 29 years old who had recovered from COVID-19. Sample: PBMCs or T cells enriched from blood (not recorded which). V usage is TRBV7-7 and J usage is TRBJ2-5; TRBD2 agrees at 13 bases. The CDR3 protein is CASSRGLAGVQETQYF. CDR3 in DNA: TGTGCTAGCAGCCGCGGACTAGCGGGGGTACAAGAGACCCAGTACTTC.